Detailed here is one T cell receptor (beta chain). What it binds is unknown. Compared with germline, one end of the junction differs, possibly owing to a read error. The entry originates in a study of cytomegalovirus exposure and HLA in healthy donors. Findings of the study overall: The likely explanation for a cluster of highly shared sequence variants was sequencing artifact.

The germline V gene encodes CDR1 SGHAT and CDR2 FQNNGV. The CDR3 sequence is 10 residues long. PCR primers comprised 60 Vbeta and 13 Jbeta primers. Assay: immunoSEQ multiplex PCR; the TCRdb copy retains only in-frame clones and omits some. The sample contains some 57,000 clones, around 92% of which appear only once. Nominally healthy donors were sampled, though unrecorded immune exposures were likely. This TCR came from a man aged 25-40 years in good health and CMV-seropositive. The sample taken for sequencing was PBMCs. V is TRBV11-2 and J is TRBJ1-5; D remains ambiguous. The CDR3 spells CPHWNQPQHF. The CDR3, as DNA: TGCCCACATTGGAATCAGCCCCAGCATTTT.